Shown below are 27 T cell receptor beta chains from a single sample sequenced in a study of cytomegalovirus exposure and HLA in healthy donors. Generated by immunoSEQ multiplex PCR, the TCRdb table keeps only in-frame clones and is missing some. The sample yields more than 80,000 clones, 88% seen once. The source material was PBMCs. These receptors were taken from a woman younger than 30 in good health and CMV-seropositive.

In this sample, this clone turned up a few times. This chain joins TRBV5-4 and TRBJ2-5, with 7 positions matching TRBD2. Per germline, CDR1 SGHNT and CDR2 YYREEE (reference sequence). CDR3 length: 11 amino acids. V shed 10 bases and J 7 bases; nucleotides not matched to a gene: 7. The DNA of the CDR3 is TGTGCCGCTGAGACGGGGGGGACCCAGTACTTC. It specifies CAAETGGTQYF.

The chain uses TRBV13 and TRBJ1-5; 9 positions match TRBD1. V was pared by 3 bases and J by 4 bases, with 4 bases of the junction left unmatched. This CDR3 is built from 15 residues. The germline CDR1 and CDR2 sequences are PRHDT and FYEKMQ (reference sequence). In DNA form, the CDR3 reads TGTGCCAGCAGCTTGGGACAGGGTGCAAATCAGCCCCAGCATTTT. Protein product: CASSLGQGANQPQHF.

V usage is TRBV2 and J usage is TRBJ1-2, with TRBD1 as a possible D gene (6 bases). The CDR3 extends over 16 amino acids. Trimming left V 2 bases short and J 3 bases short, with 16 bases between. In germline, CDR1 is SNHLY, CDR2 FYNNEI. The CDR3 bases are TGTGCCAGCAGTGAATTAGGGACACTCGGGGACTATGGCTACACCTTC. Protein sequence: CASSELGTLGDYGYTF.

The V call is TRBV28, the J call TRBJ1-6, with D possibly matching TRBD1 (5 bases). Germline V gene lookup returns CDR1 MDHEN and CDR2 SYDVKM. Trimming stripped 1 base from V and 1 base from J, with 8 bases between. The CDR3 runs to 16 residues. The CDR3 loop is CASSLSGNSYNSPLHF. Written as DNA, the CDR3 is TGTGCCAGCAGTTTATCAGGGAATTCCTATAATTCACCCCTCCACTTT.

The V gene is TRBV7-9, the J gene TRBJ1-1; D is unresolved. Germline CDR1 reads SEHNR; CDR2 reads FQNEAQ (reference sequence). The germline V and J ends were trimmed by 6 bases and 7 bases, with 15 bases remaining between them. The CDR3 is 13 amino acids. CDR3 amino acids: CASRPTPGFEAFF. The DNA of the CDR3 is TGTGCCAGCAGGCCCACCCCGGGGTTTGAAGCTTTCTTT.

The genes are TRBV6-5 and TRBJ2-3; possible D gene TRBD2, 5 bases. The V and J ends lost 8 bases and 2 bases respectively, with 14 bases between them. There are 14 residues in the CDR3. Germline loops: CDR1 MNHEY, CDR2 SVGAGI. CDR3: CASQPRVITDTQYF. Here the CDR3 DNA reads TGTGCCAGCCAGCCGCGGGTGATCACAGATACGCAGTATTTT.

The V gene is TRBV4-3, the J gene TRBJ1-2; 10 positions agree with TRBD1. Trimming cost V 4 bases and J 5 bases; bases outside gene matches: 1. Germline loops: CDR1 LGHNA, CDR2 YSLEER. The length of the CDR3 is 13 residues. Here the CDR3 DNA reads TGCGCCAGCAGCCCGGGACAGGGGTATGGCTACACCTTC. This encodes CASSPGQGYGYTF.

The rearrangement links TRBV6-5 to TRBJ2-2; D uncertain. The ends were cut back, 0 bases at V and 0 bases at J, with 5 bases in the middle. Per germline, CDR1 MNHEY and CDR2 SVGAGI. The CDR3 covers 15 residues. This chain's CDR3 is CASSYSTSNTGELFF. The CDR3 DNA reads TGTGCCAGCAGTTACTCGACTTCGAACACCGGGGAGCTGTTTTTT.

The chain carries TRBV7-9 and TRBJ1-3; the D is unclear. The CDR3 is 13 residues long. Germline V gene lookup returns CDR1 SEHNR and CDR2 FQNEAQ (reference sequence). V was pared by 1 base and J by 4 bases, with 5 bases between. This CDR3 is CASSLGSGNTIYF. In DNA form, the CDR3 reads TGTGCCAGCAGCTTAGGTTCAGGAAACACCATATATTTT.

In this sample, this clone turned up once. The gene calls are TRBV28 and TRBJ2-5; a possible D gene is TRBD1 (5 bases). The CDR3 has 13 amino acids. The germline CDR1 and CDR2 sequences are MDHEN and SYDVKM. Trimming took 4 bases from V and 4 from J, leaving 10 bases between them. The DNA for the CDR3 is TGTGCCAGCAGTTCAGGGTTGGGAGAGACCCAGTACTTC. The encoded protein is CASSSGLGETQYF.

V gene TRBV7-9 combines with J gene TRBJ1-2; 7 nucleotides match TRBD1. After removal of 5 bases from V and 4 bases from J, the junction contained 13 bases not matched to a gene. The CDR3 runs 16 residues. In germline, CDR1 is SEHNR, CDR2 FQNEAQ (reference sequence). CDR3 region: CASSQETGTEIYGYTF. The CDR3 DNA is TGTGCCAGCAGCCAAGAAACCGGGACAGAGATCTATGGCTACACCTTC.

The chain has TRBV29-1 and TRBJ1-1, with TRBD1 matching 7 bases. The CDR3 consists of 16 residues. From germline, CDR1 is SQVTM and CDR2 ANQGSEA. Trimming removed 7 bases from V and 1 base from J; junction bases left unmatched: 15. CDR3 nucleotides: TGCAGCGCCAAATACTCTCCTGGGACAGAGAACACTGAAGCTTTCTTT. It codes for CSAKYSPGTENTEAFF.

The CDR3 DNA reads TGTGCCAGCAGCTTAGAAGTATCAGGCACCGGGGAGCTGTTTTTT. Its protein is CASSLEVSGTGELFF. V usage is TRBV11-2 and J usage is TRBJ2-2; D gene uncertain. This CDR3 has 15 residues. Germline CDR1 reads SGHAT; CDR2 reads FQNNGV. V was trimmed by 0 bases and J by 4 bases, leaving 9 bases between them.

This clone was picked up a small number of times. The chain carries TRBV10-1 and TRBJ2-7; D is possibly TRBD2 (6 bases). The germline V gene encodes CDR1 WNHNN and CDR2 SYGVQD (reference sequence). With 5 bases removed from V and 6 bases from J, the gap between germline ends came to 14 bases. The CDR3 length is 13 residues. CDR3 bases: TGCGCCAGCAGTCAGGTTGTCGGGGGCGAGCAGTACTTC. Its translation: CASSQVVGGEQYF.

The rearrangement uses TRBV6-6 and TRBJ1-5; no clear D. Trimming cost V 4 bases and J 9 bases, with 13 bases left between them. CDR3 size: 13 residues. CDR1 MNHNY and CDR2 SVGAGI come from the germline V gene (reference sequence). CDR3 nucleotide sequence: TGTGCCAGCAGTTGGACGGCCGGAGGGCCCCAGCATTTT. It yields the protein CASSWTAGGPQHF.

The V call is TRBV2, the J call TRBJ2-2; 8 bases are a match to TRBD1. This CDR3 has 15 residues. The germline CDR1 and CDR2 sequences are SNHLY and FYNNEI. Trimming removed 8 bases from V and 0 bases from J; junction bases left unmatched: 5. This chain's CDR3 is CASLDRGPNTGELFF. CDR3 in DNA: TGTGCCAGCCTAGACAGGGGCCCGAACACCGGGGAGCTGTTTTTT.

This chain joins TRBV5-4 and TRBJ1-5; maybe TRBD1 (5 bases). Trimming cost V 1 base and J 6 bases, with 5 bases left between them. The CDR3 totals 12 residues. The germline V gene encodes CDR1 SGHNT and CDR2 YYREEE (reference sequence). The CDR3, as DNA: TGTGCCAGCAGCTTGAGGGGTCAGCCCCAGCATTTT. This translates into CASSLRGQPQHF.

The CDR3 DNA follows: TGTGCCAGCAGCCCTACAGGGGGCTACAATGAGCAGTTCTTC. Translation: CASSPTGGYNEQFF. V usage is TRBV7-9 and J usage is TRBJ2-1; TRBD1 aligns across 8 bases. The germline CDR1 and CDR2 sequences are SEHNR and FQNEAQ (reference sequence). Trimming cost V 5 bases and J 3 bases; bases outside gene matches: 3. The CDR3 spans 14 residues. Using reference TRBV7-9 and TRBJ2-1 for the parts outside the CDR3, the full variable domain is DTGVSQNPRHKITKRGQNVTFRCDPISEHNRLYWYRQTLGQGPEFLTYFQNEAQLEKSRLLSDRFSAERPKGSFSTLEIQRTEQGDSAMYLCASSPTGGYNEQFFGPGTRLTVL.

A few counts support this clone. The chain has TRBV6-6 and TRBJ2-7; the match to TRBD1 covers 7 bases. V lost 6 bases, J lost 2 bases, and 7 bases stayed unmatched. From germline, CDR1 is MNHNY and CDR2 SVGAGI (reference sequence). The CDR3 length is 14 residues. DNA of the CDR3: TGTGCCAGCAGGACAAACAGGGGAACCTACGAGCAGTACGTC. Amino acids: CASRTNRGTYEQYV.

The chain is built from TRBV5-4 and TRBJ2-7; D is possibly TRBD2 (6 bases). This CDR3 contains 14 residues. CDR1 and CDR2 (germline): SGHNT, YYREEE (reference sequence). The V gene lost 4 bases and the J gene lost 6 bases, with 17 bases spanning the gap. CDR3 protein: CASSPRLGDTEQYF. The CDR3 DNA sequence: TGTGCCAGCAGCCCCAGACTAGGCGACACCGAGCAGTACTTC.

In nucleotides, the CDR3 is TGTGCCAGCAGCCCGGGGGTCACTGAAGCTTTCTTT. It specifies CASSPGVTEAFF. V and J are TRBV28 and TRBJ1-1, with D tentatively TRBD1 (5 bases). The V end was cut by 6 bases, the J end by 4 bases, with 9 bases between. The CDR3 runs 12 residues. Germline values: CDR1 MDHEN, CDR2 SYDVKM.

The chain recombines TRBV6-5 with TRBJ2-2, with D tentatively TRBD2 (6 bases). Germline V gene sequence: CDR1 MNHEY, CDR2 SVGAGI. This CDR3 region has 14 residues. With 5 bases removed from V and 1 base from J, the gap between germline ends came to 8 bases. The CDR3 region is CASSGGMNTGELFF. In DNA form, the CDR3 reads TGTGCCAGCAGTGGGGGGATGAACACCGGGGAGCTGTTTTTT.

The genes are TRBV7-9 and TRBJ2-7; TRBD1 aligns across 9 bases. The germline V gene encodes CDR1 SEHNR and CDR2 FQNEAQ (reference sequence). This CDR3 is 14 amino acids long. V lost 4 bases to trimming and J lost 7 bases; unmatched junction nucleotides: 8. As DNA, the CDR3 is TGTGCCAGCAGCTCCCAGGGACAGGGCAGGGAGCAGTACTTC. This sequence encodes CASSSQGQGREQYF. The full variable domain, completed using reference TRBV7-9 and TRBJ2-7, is DTGVSQNPRHKITKRGQNVTFRCDPISEHNRLYWYRQTLGQGPEFLTYFQNEAQLEKSRLLSDRFSAERPKGSFSTLEIQRTEQGDSAMYLCASSSQGQGREQYFGPGTRLTVT.

This chain connects TRBV29-1 to TRBJ1-1, with D possibly TRBD1 on 6 matching bases. The CDR3 covers 12 residues. The V end lost 7 bases, the J end lost 2 bases, and 11 bases lay between the germline ends. Germline V gene sequence: CDR1 SQVTM, CDR2 ANQGSEA. This chain's CDR3 is CSAPGHNTEAFF. The CDR3 region has the DNA TGCAGCGCCCCGGGACACAACACTGAAGCTTTCTTT.

The gene calls are TRBV7-6 and TRBJ2-3; TRBD2 matches at 8 bases. Germline V CDR1 and CDR2: SGHVS, FNYEAQ. V dropped 6 bases and J dropped 0; count of bases not matched to a gene: 8. CDR3 size: 16 residues. The CDR3 spells CASSYTGGLSTDTQYF. The CDR3 coding sequence is TGTGCCAGCAGTTATACGGGGGGGCTAAGCACAGATACGCAGTATTTT. Full variable domain (missing parts from reference TRBV7-6 and TRBJ2-3): GAGVSQSPRYKVTKRGQDVALRCDPISGHVSLYWYRQALGQGPEFLTYFNYEAQQDKSGLPNDRFSAERPEGSISTLTIQRTEQRDSAMYRCASSYTGGLSTDTQYFGPGTRLTVL.

This clone showed up just once. The rearrangement links TRBV10-3 to TRBJ2-1; 14 bases agree with TRBD2. The CDR3 runs 16 residues. Trimming took 4 bases from V and 6 from J; bases not matched to a gene: 5. Germline lookup yields CDR1 ENHRY and CDR2 SYGVKD. CDR3 bases: TGTGCCATCAGTGCACAGACTAGCGGGGGGGCCAATGAGCAGTTCTTC. Translation gives CAISAQTSGGANEQFF.

The chain recombines TRBV5-1 with TRBJ2-3; possibly TRBD1 for D (6 bases). The V gene's germline CDR1 is SGHRS and CDR2 YFSETQ. CDR3 length: 15 residues. V lost 0 bases and J 2 bases, leaving 10 bases between the germline ends. The CDR3 DNA sequence: TGCGCCAGCAGCTTGGGGACAGTTACCACAGATACGCAGTATTTT. This encodes CASSLGTVTTDTQYF.